Listed below are T cell receptor beta chains from one sample, sequenced in a study of cytomegalovirus exposure and HLA in healthy donors. TCRdb keeps only in-frame clones here, not all; method: immunoSEQ multiplex PCR. The sample has fewer than 200,000 clones; 65% to 80% are singletons. The specimen was PBMCs. Receptors were obtained from a man between 40 and 49 years old in good health and CMV-seronegative. Both conserved end residues are part of each CDR3. Fields, in order: J gene, V gene, clone size, D gene, CDR3 DNA, CDR3 protein. The D gene is left open where the match is weak. Size values are once, few and many counts, or a class for expanded clones, and some rows have none.

j_call: TRBJ2-2; v_call: TRBV9; clone_size: .; d_call: .; cdr3_nt: TGTGCCAGCAGCGAGTCCTTTCTGGTTAGCGGAAAGAACACCGGGGAGCTGTTTTTT; cdr3_aa: CASSESFLVSGKNTGELFF
j_call: TRBJ2-7; v_call: TRBV6-1; clone_size: .; d_call: TRBD2; cdr3_nt: TGTGCCAGCCGCCGGGCTAGCGGGACGGGCGAGCAGTACTTC; cdr3_aa: CASRRASGTGEQYF
j_call: TRBJ2-1; v_call: TRBV18; clone_size: few; d_call: TRBD2; cdr3_nt: TGTGCCAGCTCCTCGGGCAGAGCGGGAGAGGGCTACAATGAGCAGTTCTTC; cdr3_aa: CASSSGRAGEGYNEQFF
j_call: TRBJ2-3; v_call: TRBV5-1; clone_size: .; d_call: TRBD1; cdr3_nt: TGCGCCAGCAGTCCAAGACAGGGAATAGATACGCAGTATTTT; cdr3_aa: CASSPRQGIDTQYF
j_call: TRBJ2-1; v_call: TRBV15; clone_size: few; d_call: TRBD2; cdr3_nt: TGTGCCACCAGCAGAGCACCCCTCCGACTAGCGGCAAACAATGAGCAGTTCTTC; cdr3_aa: CATSRAPLRLAANNEQFF
j_call: TRBJ2-7; v_call: TRBV6-6; clone_size: .; d_call: TRBD1; cdr3_nt: TGTGCCAGCAGTTACCCGGCAGGGGGCTACGAGCAGTACTTC; cdr3_aa: CASSYPAGGYEQYF
j_call: TRBJ2-7; v_call: TRBV6-1; clone_size: .; d_call: TRBD2; cdr3_nt: TGTGCCATCCAAAACGGGAGGAGCTACGAGCAGTACTTC; cdr3_aa: CAIQNGRSYEQYF
j_call: TRBJ1-2; v_call: TRBV6-5; clone_size: few; d_call: TRBD1; cdr3_nt: TGTGCCAGCAGCGCCCCCGGGACAGGGTTGCATGGCTACACCTTC; cdr3_aa: CASSAPGTGLHGYTF
j_call: TRBJ2-7; v_call: TRBV7-9; clone_size: few; d_call: .; cdr3_nt: TGTTCCAGCAGCTCCTGGAGCTCCTACGAGCAGTACTTC; cdr3_aa: CSSSSWSSYEQYF
j_call: TRBJ2-2; v_call: TRBV28; clone_size: .; d_call: .; cdr3_nt: TGTGCCAGCAGTATAGCTTGGTCGGGGGAGCTGTTTTTT; cdr3_aa: CASSIAWSGELFF
j_call: TRBJ2-2; v_call: TRBV7-2; clone_size: .; d_call: .; cdr3_nt: TGTGCCAGCAGCTTAGCGCGGCTCAGCGCGAACACCGGGGAGCTGTTTTTT; cdr3_aa: CASSLARLSANTGELFF
j_call: TRBJ1-5; v_call: TRBV7-2; clone_size: .; d_call: .; cdr3_nt: TGTGCCAGCAGCTTTAACGGGGAAGGCAATCAGCCCCAGCATTTT; cdr3_aa: CASSFNGEGNQPQHF
j_call: TRBJ2-1; v_call: TRBV5-4; clone_size: .; d_call: .; cdr3_nt: TGTGCGTCCTCGGCTCGGAGCTCCTACAATGAGCAGTTCTTC; cdr3_aa: CASSARSSYNEQFF
j_call: TRBJ2-7; v_call: TRBV28; clone_size: .; d_call: TRBD1; cdr3_nt: TGTGCCAGCAGTTTAGCCGGGACAGTGTCCTACGAGCAGTACTTC; cdr3_aa: CASSLAGTVSYEQYF
j_call: TRBJ2-4; v_call: TRBV5-6; clone_size: .; d_call: .; cdr3_nt: TGTGCCAGCAGCCCTGAACAGGGAGGGGGACCCAAAAACATTCAGTACTTC; cdr3_aa: CASSPEQGGGPKNIQYF
j_call: TRBJ2-6; v_call: TRBV5-1; clone_size: .; d_call: TRBD1; cdr3_nt: TGCGCCAGCAGCTTGGGCCACAGGGGCCCCGGGGCCAACGTCCTGACTTTC; cdr3_aa: CASSLGHRGPGANVLTF
j_call: TRBJ2-7; v_call: TRBV6-5; clone_size: .; d_call: TRBD2; cdr3_nt: TGTGCCAGCAGCGGTACTAGCGGGAAGTTCCACGAGCAGTACTTC; cdr3_aa: CASSGTSGKFHEQYF
j_call: TRBJ2-5; v_call: TRBV19; clone_size: few; d_call: .; cdr3_nt: TGTGCCAGTAGTATAAGTACTACGTACCAAGAGACCCAGTACTTC; cdr3_aa: CASSISTTYQETQYF
j_call: TRBJ2-7; v_call: TRBV7-9; clone_size: .; d_call: .; cdr3_nt: TGTGCCAGCAGCTTAATCGGGAGTCTCTACGAGCAGTACTTC; cdr3_aa: CASSLIGSLYEQYF
j_call: TRBJ2-2; v_call: TRBV7-9; clone_size: .; d_call: TRBD1; cdr3_nt: TGTTCCAGCAGCTTAACCTCGGCAGGGGGTGGCGGGGAGCTGTTTTTT; cdr3_aa: CSSSLTSAGGGGELFF
j_call: TRBJ2-7; v_call: TRBV4-2; clone_size: .; d_call: .; cdr3_nt: TGTGCCAGCAGCCAAGAGGCTAGCGTATCCTACGAGCAGTACTTC; cdr3_aa: CASSQEASVSYEQYF
j_call: TRBJ2-3; v_call: TRBV2; clone_size: once; d_call: .; cdr3_nt: TGTGCCAGCAGCAGGACTGAAAGCACAGATACGCAGTATTTT; cdr3_aa: CASSRTESTDTQYF
j_call: TRBJ2-4; v_call: TRBV6-6; clone_size: .; d_call: TRBD1; cdr3_nt: TGTGCCAGCATGTTCAGGGGGCGCGGAGGCAAAAACAGTCAGTACTTC; cdr3_aa: CASMFRGRGGKNSQYF
j_call: TRBJ2-1; v_call: TRBV5-1; clone_size: .; d_call: .; cdr3_nt: TGCGCCAGCAGCTCAAGACCGGACTCCCGCAATGAGCAGTTCTTC; cdr3_aa: CASSSRPDSRNEQFF
j_call: TRBJ1-2; v_call: TRBV6-5; clone_size: .; d_call: .; cdr3_nt: TGTGCCAGCAGCCGACTAGGGAGGGACTACACCTTC; cdr3_aa: CASSRLGRDYTF
j_call: TRBJ2-7; v_call: TRBV5-4; clone_size: .; d_call: .; cdr3_nt: TGTGCCAGCAGCTCACGATACGGCTACGAGCAGTACTTC; cdr3_aa: CASSSRYGYEQYF
j_call: TRBJ2-1; v_call: TRBV11-1; clone_size: once; d_call: .; cdr3_nt: TGTGCCAGCAGCTTACAGGTTTCCTACAATGAGCAGTTCTTC; cdr3_aa: CASSLQVSYNEQFF
j_call: TRBJ1-2; v_call: TRBV19; clone_size: .; d_call: .; cdr3_nt: TGTGCCAGTACCTCCCTGGGGGAGGGGATGGACTATGGCTACACCTTC; cdr3_aa: CASTSLGEGMDYGYTF
j_call: TRBJ2-1; v_call: TRBV7-9; clone_size: .; d_call: TRBD1; cdr3_nt: TGTTCCAGCAGCTTAACTACAGGGGACAATGAGCAGTTCTTC; cdr3_aa: CSSSLTTGDNEQFF
j_call: TRBJ2-5; v_call: TRBV10-3; clone_size: .; d_call: TRBD1; cdr3_nt: TGTGCCATCAGTGAAACAGGGGTCGGGGAGACCCAGTACTTC; cdr3_aa: CAISETGVGETQYF
j_call: TRBJ1-2; v_call: TRBV28; clone_size: .; d_call: .; cdr3_nt: TGTGCCAGCAGTTTACCCTGGCCTCGCGGTGTCCATGGCTACACCTTC; cdr3_aa: CASSLPWPRGVHGYTF
j_call: TRBJ2-3; v_call: TRBV7-9; clone_size: .; d_call: .; cdr3_nt: TGTGCCAGCAACAGCCATACCTCCACAGATACGCAGTATTTT; cdr3_aa: CASNSHTSTDTQYF
j_call: TRBJ2-7; v_call: TRBV6-1; clone_size: .; d_call: .; cdr3_nt: TGTGCCAGCAGGGGGGGGCAAGGCGCGGGAGAGCAGTACTTC; cdr3_aa: CASRGGQGAGEQYF
j_call: TRBJ2-7; v_call: TRBV7-9; clone_size: .; d_call: .; cdr3_nt: TGTTCCGGTGAGCGGGTTGTTGGGGGTTACGAGCAGTACTTC; cdr3_aa: CSGERVVGGYEQYF
j_call: TRBJ1-4; v_call: TRBV7-8; clone_size: .; d_call: TRBD1; cdr3_nt: TGTGCCAGCAGCCCCCGGACAGGATCTAATGAAAAACTGTTTTTT; cdr3_aa: CASSPRTGSNEKLFF
j_call: TRBJ1-1; v_call: TRBV28; clone_size: .; d_call: TRBD1; cdr3_nt: TGTGCCAGCAGAAGGGGGCGCGGAGCTTTCTTT; cdr3_aa: CASRRGRGAFF
j_call: TRBJ2-5; v_call: TRBV27; clone_size: .; d_call: TRBD2; cdr3_nt: TGTGCCAGCAGTTTGACTAGCGGGAGTGGTGAGACCCAGTACTTC; cdr3_aa: CASSLTSGSGETQYF
j_call: TRBJ2-5; v_call: TRBV7-8; clone_size: .; d_call: .; cdr3_nt: TGTGCCAGCAGCCCCGGACTCTTTTTGGAGACCCAGTACTTC; cdr3_aa: CASSPGLFLETQYF
j_call: TRBJ2-2; v_call: TRBV12-2; clone_size: .; d_call: .; cdr3_nt: TGTGCAAGTCGCTTAGCGGGAGGGAACACCGGGGAGCTGTTTTTT; cdr3_aa: CASRLAGGNTGELFF
j_call: TRBJ2-5; v_call: TRBV9; clone_size: .; d_call: TRBD2; cdr3_nt: TGTGCCAGCAGCGTAGAAGCGGGAGGGCCTAGAGAGACCCAGTACTTC; cdr3_aa: CASSVEAGGPRETQYF
j_call: TRBJ2-1; v_call: TRBV5-1; clone_size: once; d_call: TRBD2; cdr3_nt: TGCGCCAGCAGCTTGGGACTAGCGGGAGGGGTGAATAATGAGCAGTTCTTC; cdr3_aa: CASSLGLAGGVNNEQFF
j_call: TRBJ2-1; v_call: TRBV6-1; clone_size: .; d_call: .; cdr3_nt: TGTGCCAGCAGTGTGCAGCGGGCCAATGAGCAGTTCTTC; cdr3_aa: CASSVQRANEQFF
j_call: TRBJ2-2; v_call: TRBV28; clone_size: .; d_call: TRBD2; cdr3_nt: TGTGCCAGCAGCTCAGGACTAGCGGGAGGGAAAACCGGGGAGCTGTTTTTT; cdr3_aa: CASSSGLAGGKTGELFF
j_call: TRBJ1-5; v_call: TRBV28; clone_size: .; d_call: .; cdr3_nt: TGTGCCAGCAGTTATAGACAGGCCGTCAATCAGCCCCAGCATTTT; cdr3_aa: CASSYRQAVNQPQHF
j_call: TRBJ1-3; v_call: TRBV6-1; clone_size: .; d_call: TRBD1; cdr3_nt: TGTGCCAGCAGTGAGACAGGGGAGGTCTCTGGAAACACCATATATTTT; cdr3_aa: CASSETGEVSGNTIYF
j_call: TRBJ2-7; v_call: TRBV14; clone_size: .; d_call: TRBD1; cdr3_nt: TGTGCCAGCAGCCAATCAGGACAGGGATACGAGCAGTACTTC; cdr3_aa: CASSQSGQGYEQYF